This T cell receptor (beta chain) is drawn from a study of shared clonotypes between healthy human individuals. Overall study: CD4 naive cells filled three plates per donor, CD4 memory three, CD8 naive two and CD8 memory one.

Free of recent acute infections or vaccinations, the donors were healthy HIV-negative adults. This CDR3 spans 16 amino acids. Germline V gene data show CDR1 as SGHVS and CDR2 as FQNEAQ. V shed 5 bases and J shed 2 bases, with 19 bases lying between them. The assay was immunoSEQ multiplex PCR, and TCRdb's table has in-frame clones only and misses some. The data contain 2,500,000 or so clones, roughly 93% of them singletons. The TCR originated in a man aged 18 to 29 in good health. Some clones in this sample may be carry-over from other donors' samples. The chain recombines TRBV7-8 with TRBJ2-7, with D perhaps given as TRBD1 or TRBD2 (7 bases each). The sequencing sample was made of naive CD4+ T cells from PBMCs. This sample's subset: CD45RA+ positively selected. The CDR3 DNA reads TGTGCCAGCAGCCCTCAGGGGGGAGGGCCTCCCTACGAGCAGTACTTC. Translated, it gives CASSPQGGGPPYEQYF.